Described below is a single T cell receptor beta chain sequence and its context. Germline loops: CDR1 LNHNV, CDR2 YYDKDF (reference sequence). The CDR3 has 12 amino acids. V dropped 2 bases and J dropped 7 bases, with 9 bases sitting between them. This specimen comes from a study of shared clonotypes between healthy human individuals. Each cell subset's genomic DNA was divided evenly among several immunoSEQ plates. Assay: immunoSEQ multiplex PCR; the TCRdb copy retains only in-frame clones and omits some. The sample holds millions of clones, approximately 95% seen once. Naive CD8 isolation took CD45RO-negative cells positively selected for CCR7 and excluded terminally differentiated effector memory CD45RA+ cells. Adults of Caucasian background living in Nashville, Tennessee made up all donors.

This TCR came from a man aged 18 to 29 in good health. The genes are TRBV15 and TRBJ2-7, with a weak D call TRBD1 (6 bases). Sequencing was done on a sample of naive CD8+ T cells sorted from blood. This chain's CDR3 is CATSRTGTEQYF. For the CDR3, the DNA is TGTGCCACCAGCAGAACCGGGACAGAGCAGTACTTC. The full variable domain, in which reference TRBV15 and TRBJ2-7 provide the parts outside the CDR3, is DAMVIQNPRYQVTQFGKPVTLSCSQTLNHNVMYWYQQKSSQAPKLLFHYYDKDFNNEADTPDNFQSRRPNTSFCFLDIRSPGLGDTAMYLCATSRTGTEQYFGPGTRLTVT.